A single sample is the source of the 10 T cell receptor beta chains below, sequenced in a study of CD8+ T cells in alopecia areata. Reverse transcribed after extraction, RNA yielded cDNA as the sequencing template. The data were produced by immunoSEQ multiplex PCR, yet TCRdb's version contains in-frame clones alone and is incomplete. The sample includes approximately 300,000 clones, none of them occurring once. CD4, CD8alpha, NKG2D, NKG2ACE and other markers were used to sort pooled cutaneous lymph node cells. The sequencing sample was made of CD4+ T cells sorted from a lymph node. Receptors originate from a C3H/HeJ mouse with alopecia areata. MHC haplotype of the strain: H2-k.

Points on this clone: The gene names given are mouse names. The read halts 4 residues ahead of the CDR3 end, with the missing end drawn from the germline J gene. This chain joins TRBV19 and TRBJ1-2; 8 nucleotides align to TRBD1. Trimming removed 4 bases from V and 2 bases from J; junction bases left unmatched: 4. CDR1 is FNHDT and CDR2 is SITEND in the germline V gene (reference sequence). The length of the CDR3 is 14 residues. CDR3 region: CASSRQGKNSDYTF. The part of the CDR3 DNA that was read is TGTGCCAGCAGTCGACAGGGGAAGAACTCC.

This clone was recorded a few times. The genes are named according to mouse. The CDR3 end falls 4 residues outside the read, so it is completed with the germline J gene. This rearrangement joins TRBV29 to TRBJ2-4, with D possibly TRBD2 on 7 matching bases. CDR1 is MSHET, CDR2 SYDVDS, per germline. The CDR3 contains 15 residues. V shed 1 base and J shed 1 base, with 9 bases lying between them. This CDR3 is CASSLWGAGQNTLYF. CDR3 DNA, as far as it was read: TGTGCTAGCAGTTTATGGGGGGCGGGTCAAAAC.

A remark on this clone: The gene symbols are mouse symbols. The read finishes 4 residues shy of the CDR3 end, and the germline J gene is used to complete it. The V call is TRBV5, the J call TRBJ2-3; tentative D call: TRBD1 (5 bases). Germline values: CDR1 LGHNA, CDR2 YNLKQL (reference sequence). This CDR3 spans 15 amino acids. Trimming removed 0 bases at V and 2 bases at J, with 9 bases between. CDR3 loop: CASSQDRVDAETLYF. The covered CDR3 bases are TGTGCCAGCAGCCAAGACAGGGTTGATGCAGAA.

This clone has only a few counts. Mouse gene names and germline throughout. The read finishes 4 residues shy of the CDR3 end, and the germline J gene is used to complete it. Other DNA variants within this sample encode the same CDR3. V is TRBV19 and J is TRBJ1-2, with D maybe TRBD1 (6 bases). Looked up from germline, CDR1 is FNHDT and CDR2 is SITEND (reference sequence). CDR3 length: 14 amino acids. Trimming shortened V by 1 base and J by 1 base, and 8 bases separated the two germline ends. The CDR3 spells CASSIRDKNSDYTF. The DNA read from the CDR3 is TGTGCCAGCAGTATAAGGGACAAAAACTCC.

This clone was counted ten times or more. Gene names are mouse gene names. Other DNA sequences from this sample encode an identical CDR3 as well. The DNA read from the CDR3 is TGTGCCAGCAGCCAACAGGGGGCAAACACA. It encodes CASSQQGANT. The whole CDR3 region reads CASSQQGANTEVFF. The chain carries TRBV5 and TRBJ1-1; 7 nucleotides match TRBD1. With the read ending 4 residues before the CDR3 end, the germline J gene is used to fill in that end. V trimming: 2 bases; J trimming: 0 bases; junction bases outside the gene matches: 0. The CDR3 covers 14 residues. Germline V gives CDR1 LGHNA, CDR2 YNLKQL (reference sequence).

Regarding this clone: Gene names follow the mouse nomenclature. The sequenced fragment ends 4 residues before the CDR3 boundary, so the rest is inferred from the germline J gene. The J gene is TRBJ2-1, the V gene TRBV19; TRBD2 might be the D (5 bases). This CDR3 is built from 14 residues. CDR1 is FNHDT, CDR2 SITEND, per germline (reference sequence). V shed 3 bases and J shed 6 bases, with 13 bases lying between them. CDR3 loop: CASSTGREAAEQFF. CDR3 bases read: TGTGCCAGCAGTACTGGGCGGGAAGCTGCT.

In regard to this clone: Any gene name here is a mouse gene name. The missing CDR3 end, 4 residues past where the read stops, is filled in from the germline J gene. The chain couples TRBV19 to TRBJ2-7, with 7 bases fitting TRBD2. The CDR3 spans 14 residues. Germline lookup yields CDR1 FNHDT and CDR2 SITEND (reference sequence). CDR3 bases read: TGTGCCAGCAGCACCCGCGCTGGGGGTTAT. The encoded protein is CASSTRAGGY. The complete CDR3 reads CASSTRAGGYEQYF.

Points on this clone: The gene names given are mouse names. CDR3 sequence reads: CASSSGTGDTEVFF. The part of the CDR3 DNA that was read is TGTGCCAGCAGTTCCGGGACAGGGGACACA. J is TRBJ1-1 and V is TRBV13-3; 10 bases agree with TRBD1. The read ends 4 residues before the CDR3 terminus; that terminus is restored from the germline J gene. Per the germline V gene, CDR1 is NNHDY and CDR2 is SYVADS. With 4 bases clipped from V and 3 bases from J, the junction kept 3 bases outside the gene matches. This CDR3 is built from 14 residues.

This clone has more than one count but fewer than ten. Each gene name is a mouse one. The read stops 4 residues short of the end of the CDR3; the missing end is completed from the germline J gene. This sample also contains other DNA sequences that code for the same CDR3. The V call is TRBV5, the J call TRBJ2-5, with TRBD1 matching 10 bases. Germline V CDR1 and CDR2: LGHNA, YNLKQL (reference sequence). The CDR3 sequence is 14 residues long. CDR3 DNA (partial): TGTGCCAGCAGCCCGACAGGGGGCGAAGAC. It encodes CASSPTGGED. The CDR3 as a whole reads CASSPTGGEDTQYF.

This clone was counted between two and nine times. Gene names and germline match the mouse. The missing CDR3 end, 4 residues past where the read stops, is filled in from the germline J gene. Distinct nucleotide sequences in the sample also encode this CDR3. The chain recombines TRBV13-2 with TRBJ1-2, with 9 bases identical to TRBD1. The CDR3 has 14 amino acids. After removal of 5 bases from V and 4 bases from J, the junction contained 6 bases not matched to a gene. The germline V gene encodes CDR1 NNHNN and CDR2 SYGAGS (reference sequence). The CDR3 sequence is CASGDRGEGSDYTF. The covered CDR3 bases are TGTGCCAGCGGGGACAGGGGAGAGGGCTCC.